The T cell receptor beta chain described here comes from a study of blood T cell repertoires in COVID-19. Overall study context: Spain, Italy and the United States supplied samples that represented acute and convalescent COVID-19. T cells, B-cell-depleted T cells, or PBMCs supplied cDNA or gDNA.

Original handling: Reference gene primer amplification yielded estimated nucleated cell counts. Sequenced by immunoSEQ multiplex PCR; TCRdb stores in-frame clones only, minus some. That table furnishes V, J and clone size, whereas the DNA furnished D and trimming. Found here are over 200,000 clones, about four fifths of them singletons; the top ten hold about 12%. This CDR3 spans 15 amino acids. Per the germline V gene, CDR1 is SGHTA and CDR2 is FQGNSA. V lost 1 base to trimming and J lost 6 bases, with 13 bases between them. Sequencing used peripheral blood. This chain connects TRBV7-2 to TRBJ2-4; possible D gene TRBD1, 7 bases. This clonotype originated in a woman aged 40-49 years with acute or convalescent COVID-19. This CDR3 is CASSLGVQGGNIQYF. In DNA form, the CDR3 reads TGTGCCAGCAGCTTAGGGGTGCAGGGGGGAAACATTCAGTACTTC.